The present T cell receptor (beta chain) was sequenced within a study of blood T cell repertoires in COVID-19. Study details: The samples span acute and convalescent COVID-19 from the United States, Italy and Spain. Sample material is recorded as cDNA or gDNA derived from T cells, B-cell-depleted T cells, or PBMCs.

Original analysis: Counts of nucleated cells, estimated from reference gene primer amplification, were obtained. Sequencing was performed with immunoSEQ multiplex PCR; in TCRdb, only in-frame clones are kept and a portion is missing. The D gene and trimming were derived from the DNA, and the V and J assignments and clone size from that table. The table has around 56,000 clones, 65% to 85% seen once. This CDR3 spans 15 amino acids. CDR1 is SGHTA and CDR2 is FQGTGA in the germline V gene. Trimming cost V 2 bases and J 4 bases; bases outside gene matches: 3. The sequence came from a man aged 55 to 70 with acute or convalescent COVID-19. The specimen sequenced was peripheral blood. The chain employs TRBV7-3 and TRBJ1-1, with 11 bases identical to TRBD1. CDR3 in amino acids: CASSLGGTGGTEAFF. The CDR3 bases are TGTGCCAGCAGCTTAGGCGGGACAGGGGGCACTGAAGCTTTCTTT.